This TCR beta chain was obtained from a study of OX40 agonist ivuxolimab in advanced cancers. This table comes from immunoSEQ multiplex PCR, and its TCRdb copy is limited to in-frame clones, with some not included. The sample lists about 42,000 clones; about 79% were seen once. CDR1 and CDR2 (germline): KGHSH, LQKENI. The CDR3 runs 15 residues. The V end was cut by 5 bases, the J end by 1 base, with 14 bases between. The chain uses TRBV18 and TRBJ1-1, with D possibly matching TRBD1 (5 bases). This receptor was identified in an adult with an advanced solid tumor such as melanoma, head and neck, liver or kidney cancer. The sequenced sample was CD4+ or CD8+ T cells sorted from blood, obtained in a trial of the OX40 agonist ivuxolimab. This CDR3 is CASSVSGTQNTEAFF. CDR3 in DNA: TGTGCCAGCTCAGTCTCCGGGACCCAGAACACTGAAGCTTTCTTT.